The 17 T cell receptor beta chains in this list originate from one sample, sequenced in a study of cytomegalovirus exposure and HLA in healthy donors. Libraries were prepared by immunoSEQ multiplex PCR; TCRdb keeps only in-frame clonotypes and omits some of them. The sample consists of fewer than 250,000 clones, approximately 90% of them appearing once. The sample was PBMCs. These receptors were obtained from a man aged 18 to 29 in good health and CMV-seronegative.

The chain employs TRBV4-2 and TRBJ2-1; the match to TRBD2 covers 12 bases. Germline lookup yields CDR1 LGHNA and CDR2 YNFKEQ. This CDR3 spans 17 amino acids. J gave up 7 bases and V 1 base, and 8 bases lay outside the gene matches. CDR3 loop: CASSQGLAGALLNEQFF. The CDR3 coding sequence is TGTGCCAGCAGCCAAGGACTAGCGGGAGCCTTATTGAATGAGCAGTTCTTC.

The chain joins TRBV15 to TRBJ2-5; 9 bases are a match to TRBD1. With V trimmed by 2 bases and J by 4 bases, 5 bases remained unmatched. There are 15 residues in the CDR3. Germline V lookup: CDR1 LNHNV, CDR2 YYDKDF (reference sequence). The CDR3 DNA reads TGTGCCACCAGCAGAAACCGACAGGGGGGAGAGACCCAGTACTTC. This encodes CATSRNRQGGETQYF.

The chain couples TRBV13 to TRBJ2-7, with D possibly being TRBD2 (7 bases). This CDR3 is built from 13 residues. Germline assignment: CDR1 PRHDT and CDR2 FYEKMQ (reference sequence). V shed 7 bases and J shed 1 base, with 11 bases lying between them. The CDR3 loop is CASTGEGSYEQYF. CDR3 nucleotide sequence: TGTGCCAGCACAGGGGAGGGTTCCTACGAGCAGTACTTC. The full variable domain, its missing parts supplied by reference TRBV13 and TRBJ2-7, is AAGVIQSPRHLIKEKRETATLKCYPIPRHDTVYWYQQGPGQDPQFLISFYEKMQSDKGSIPDRFSAQQFSDYHSELNMSSLELGDSALYFCASTGEGSYEQYFGPGTRLTVT.

Note on this clone: A read error may produce the germline difference seen at one junction end. The gene calls are TRBV7-7 and TRBJ2-7; D possibly corresponds to TRBD2 (5 bases). The CDR3 length is 13 residues. Germline CDR1 and CDR2: SSHAT and FNYEAQ (reference sequence). The CDR3 protein is CASSFALGDEQYF. Written as DNA, the CDR3 is TGTGCTAGCAGCTTCGCGCTCGGGGACGAGCAGTACTTC. Based on the CDR3 plus reference TRBV7-7 and TRBJ2-7, the full variable domain is GAGVSQSPRYKVTKRGQDVTLRCDPISSHATLYWYQQALGQGPEFLTYFNYEAQPDKSGLPSDRFSAERPEGSISTLTIQRTEQRDSAMYRCASSFALGDEQYFGPGTRLTVT.

The V gene is TRBV4-1, the J gene TRBJ2-7, with D maybe TRBD2 (5 bases). The germline V and J ends were trimmed by 1 base and 1 base, with 14 bases remaining between them. The germline CDR1 and CDR2 sequences are MGHRA and YSYEKL. The CDR3 is 16 amino acids. The chain's CDR3 is CASSQAGPPGSYEQYF. The CDR3 DNA reads as TGCGCCAGCAGCCAAGCCGGGCCCCCGGGATCCTACGAGCAGTACTTC.

The chain has TRBV28 and TRBJ1-4; D remains unclear. Germline V gives CDR1 MDHEN, CDR2 SYDVKM. The CDR3 spans 15 residues. Trimming removed 6 bases from V and 8 bases from J, with 19 bases in between. The CDR3 coding sequence is TGTGCCAGCAGGGTCCGGAGGTCCGAAAAGGAAAAACTGTTTTTT. Protein product: CASRVRRSEKEKLFF. Filled out from reference TRBV28 and TRBJ1-4, the complete variable domain reads DVKVTQSSRYLVKRTGEKVFLECVQDMDHENMFWYRQDPGLGLRLIYFSYDVKMKEKGDIPEGYSVSREKKERFSLILESASTNQTSMYLCASRVRRSEKEKLFFGSGTQLSVL.

V and J are TRBV11-2 and TRBJ2-7, with D hard to call. The CDR3 has 13 amino acids. Trimming shortened V by 2 bases and J by 3 bases, and 8 bases separated the two germline ends. The germline V gene encodes CDR1 SGHAT and CDR2 FQNNGV. Written as DNA, the CDR3 is TGTGCCAGCAGCTTATCCGGAGACTACGAGCAGTACTTC. Its protein product is CASSLSGDYEQYF.

This sequence joins TRBV27 and TRBJ1-1, with D possibly being TRBD1 (5 bases). The CDR3 contains 14 residues. The germline CDR1 and CDR2 sequences are MNHEY and SMNVEV (reference sequence). V lost 0 bases, J lost 1 base, and 6 bases lay in between. This CDR3 is CASSLSGENTEAFF. The CDR3 region has the DNA TGTGCCAGCAGTTTATCAGGGGAGAACACTGAAGCTTTCTTT.

The chain uses TRBV30 and TRBJ2-7, with D perhaps TRBD1 (5 bases). This CDR3 spans 15 amino acids. Trimming cost V 6 bases and J 0 bases, with 18 bases left between them. CDR1 and CDR2 (germline): GTSNPN, SVGIG (reference sequence). The CDR3 sequence: CACSEGARSSYEQYF. The CDR3 region has the DNA TGTGCCTGTTCCGAAGGGGCACGGAGCTCCTACGAGCAGTACTTC. Full variable domain (rest looked up from reference TRBV30 and TRBJ2-7): SQTIHQWPATLVQPVGSPLSLECTVEGTSNPNLYWYRQAAGRGLQLLFYSVGIGQISSEVPQNLSASRPQDRQFILSSKKLLLSDSGFYLCACSEGARSSYEQYFGPGTRLTVT.

This clone was detected only a few times. The gene calls are TRBV5-5 and TRBJ1-6; D ambiguous. Germline V gene data show CDR1 as SGHKS and CDR2 as YYEKEE (reference sequence). Deletions cut 4 bases from V and 9 bases from J, with 14 bases between. The CDR3 has 14 residues. DNA of the CDR3: TGTGCCAGCAGCCCCGTTCTGGCTGCTTCACCCCTCCACTTT. As protein: CASSPVLAASPLHF.

This clone was counted between two and nine times. The chain has TRBV7-9 and TRBJ1-1, with unresolved D. Trimming pared 0 bases from V and 2 bases from J, leaving 10 bases between. Germline V gene lookup returns CDR1 SEHNR and CDR2 FQNEAQ (reference sequence). The CDR3 has 15 amino acids. The CDR3 DNA reads TGTGCCAGCAGCTTAGCGAGTTCGGGAAACACTGAAGCTTTCTTT. Translation gives CASSLASSGNTEAFF.

The V gene is TRBV6-4, the J gene TRBJ2-1, with D tentatively TRBD2 (5 bases). Trimming left V 2 bases short and J 6 bases short, with 11 bases between. CDR3 length: 14 residues. Germline assignment: CDR1 MRHNA and CDR2 SNTAGT. CDR3 residues: CASSDELASNEQFF. CDR3 bases: TGTGCCAGCAGTGACGAATTAGCGAGCAATGAGCAGTTCTTC.

The chain joins TRBV28 to TRBJ2-7; 11 bases line up with TRBD1. V shed 7 bases, J shed 4 bases, and the junction held 6 bases outside the gene matches. This CDR3 contains 14 residues. Germline-derived CDR1 and CDR2 are MDHEN and SYDVKM. Here the CDR3 reads CASTYGTGGYEQYF. Here the CDR3 DNA reads TGTGCCAGCACCTATGGGACAGGGGGTTACGAGCAGTACTTC.

CDR3 sequence reads: CASSTGSSYEQYF. In DNA form, the CDR3 reads TGTGCCAGCAGTACCGGGTCCTCCTACGAGCAGTACTTC. The chain is built from TRBV6-1 and TRBJ2-7, with D unclear. The CDR3 spans 13 residues. Trimming cost V 5 bases and J 0 bases, with 8 bases left between them. In germline, CDR1 is MNHNS, CDR2 SASEGT.

The J gene is TRBJ2-7, the V gene TRBV15; tentatively, D is TRBD2 (5 bases). The V gene lost 0 bases and the J gene lost 6 bases, with 9 bases spanning the gap. Germline CDR1 LNHNV, CDR2 YYDKDF (reference sequence). The CDR3 covers 13 residues. The CDR3: CATSRDHRGEQYF. The CDR3 bases are TGTGCCACCAGCAGAGATCACCGGGGCGAGCAGTACTTC.

The chain combines TRBV28 with TRBJ2-7, with D perhaps matching TRBD1 (5 bases). With 5 bases removed from V and 0 bases from J, the gap between germline ends came to 17 bases. Germline V gene data show CDR1 as MDHEN and CDR2 as SYDVKM. There are 16 residues in the CDR3. CDR3 in DNA: TGTGCCAGCAGTACAAGACTGCAGGGAAGCTCCTACGAGCAGTACTTC. This codes for CASSTRLQGSSYEQYF.

The chain links TRBV28 to TRBJ2-1, with D tentatively TRBD2 (7 bases). The CDR3 consists of 15 residues. Trimming stripped 4 bases from V and 3 bases from J, with 13 bases between. Germline-derived CDR1 and CDR2 are MDHEN and SYDVKM. CDR3 sequence reads: CASSSPGGRYNEQFF. The CDR3 nucleotides read TGTGCCAGCAGTTCCCCCGGGGGGCGCTACAATGAGCAGTTCTTC.